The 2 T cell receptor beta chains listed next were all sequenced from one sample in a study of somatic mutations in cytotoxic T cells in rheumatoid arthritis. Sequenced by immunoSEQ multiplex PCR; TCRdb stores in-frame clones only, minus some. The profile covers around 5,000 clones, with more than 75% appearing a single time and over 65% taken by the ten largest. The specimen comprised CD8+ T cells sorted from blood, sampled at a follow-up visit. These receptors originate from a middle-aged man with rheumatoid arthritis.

The chain's CDR3 is CASSLTSGSLPYEQYF. CDR3 coding DNA: TGTGCCAGCAGCTTAACTAGCGGGTCTCTTCCCTACGAGCAGTACTTC. The V call is TRBV7-6, the J call TRBJ2-7; 9 nucleotides align to TRBD2. With 2 bases clipped from V and 2 bases from J, the junction kept 7 bases outside the gene matches. This CDR3 is built from 16 residues. CDR1 and CDR2 from the germline V gene are SGHVS and FNYEAQ. The complete variable domain, with remaining parts taken from reference TRBV7-6 and TRBJ2-7, reads GAGVSQSPRYKVTKRGQDVALRCDPISGHVSLYWYRQALGQGPEFLTYFNYEAQQDKSGLPNDRFSAERPEGSISTLTIQRTEQRDSAMYRCASSLTSGSLPYEQYFGPGTRLTVT.

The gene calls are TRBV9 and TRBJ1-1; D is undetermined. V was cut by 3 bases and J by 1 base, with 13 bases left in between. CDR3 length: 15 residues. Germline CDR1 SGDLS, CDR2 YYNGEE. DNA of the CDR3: TGTGCCAGCAGCGGAACCCGGGCGGCGAACACTGAAGCTTTCTTT. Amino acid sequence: CASSGTRAANTEAFF.